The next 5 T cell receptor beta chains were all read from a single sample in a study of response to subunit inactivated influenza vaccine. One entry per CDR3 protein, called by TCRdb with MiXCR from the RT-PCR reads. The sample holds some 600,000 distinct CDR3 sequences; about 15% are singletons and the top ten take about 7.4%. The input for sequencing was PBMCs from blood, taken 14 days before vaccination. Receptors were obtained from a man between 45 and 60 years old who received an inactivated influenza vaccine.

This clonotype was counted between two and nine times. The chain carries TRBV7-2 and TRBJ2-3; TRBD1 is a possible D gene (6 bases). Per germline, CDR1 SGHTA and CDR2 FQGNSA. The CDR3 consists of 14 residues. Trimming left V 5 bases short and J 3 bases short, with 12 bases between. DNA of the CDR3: TGTGCCAGCAGCACGCCGGGACAAACAGATACGCAGTATTTT. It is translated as CASSTPGQTDTQYF.

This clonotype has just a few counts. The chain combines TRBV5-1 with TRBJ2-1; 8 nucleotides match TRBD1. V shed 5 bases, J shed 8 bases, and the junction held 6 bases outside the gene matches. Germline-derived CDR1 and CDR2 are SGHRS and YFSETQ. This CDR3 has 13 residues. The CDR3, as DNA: TGCGCCAGCAGGACAGGGGACGGCCATGAGCAGTTCTTC. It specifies CASRTGDGHEQFF.

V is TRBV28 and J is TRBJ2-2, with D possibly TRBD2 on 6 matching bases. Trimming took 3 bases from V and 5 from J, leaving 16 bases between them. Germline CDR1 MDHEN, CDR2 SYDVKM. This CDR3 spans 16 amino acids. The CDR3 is CASSFPPGLATGELFF. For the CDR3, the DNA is TGTGCCAGCAGTTTCCCCCCCGGGCTAGCGACCGGGGAGCTGTTTTTT.

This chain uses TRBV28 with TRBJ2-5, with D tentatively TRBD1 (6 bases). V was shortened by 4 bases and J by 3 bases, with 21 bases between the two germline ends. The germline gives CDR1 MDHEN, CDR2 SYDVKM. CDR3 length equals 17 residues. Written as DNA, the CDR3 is TGTGCCAGCAGTTCCTCCGAGGGTGGGGGCTTTAAAGAGACCCAGTACTTC. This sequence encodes CASSSSEGGGFKETQYF.

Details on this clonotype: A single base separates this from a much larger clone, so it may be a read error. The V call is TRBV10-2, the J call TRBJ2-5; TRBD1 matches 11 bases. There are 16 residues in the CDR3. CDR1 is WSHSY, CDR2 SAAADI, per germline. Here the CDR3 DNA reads TGCGCCAGCAGTGAGAGGGACAGGGGGATTGAAGAGACCCACTACTTC. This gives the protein CASSERDRGIEETHYF.